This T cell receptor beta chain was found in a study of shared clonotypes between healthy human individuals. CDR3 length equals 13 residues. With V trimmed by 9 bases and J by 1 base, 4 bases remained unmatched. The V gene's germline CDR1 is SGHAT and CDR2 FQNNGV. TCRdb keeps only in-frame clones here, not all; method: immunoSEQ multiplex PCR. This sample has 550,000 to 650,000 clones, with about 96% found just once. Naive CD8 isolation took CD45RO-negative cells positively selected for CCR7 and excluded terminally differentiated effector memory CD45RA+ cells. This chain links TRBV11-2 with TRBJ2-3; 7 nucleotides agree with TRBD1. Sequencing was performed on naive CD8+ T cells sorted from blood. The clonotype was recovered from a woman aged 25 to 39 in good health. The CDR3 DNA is TGTGCCAGTCAAGACAGGGGCACAGATACGCAGTATTTT. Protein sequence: CASQDRGTDTQYF.